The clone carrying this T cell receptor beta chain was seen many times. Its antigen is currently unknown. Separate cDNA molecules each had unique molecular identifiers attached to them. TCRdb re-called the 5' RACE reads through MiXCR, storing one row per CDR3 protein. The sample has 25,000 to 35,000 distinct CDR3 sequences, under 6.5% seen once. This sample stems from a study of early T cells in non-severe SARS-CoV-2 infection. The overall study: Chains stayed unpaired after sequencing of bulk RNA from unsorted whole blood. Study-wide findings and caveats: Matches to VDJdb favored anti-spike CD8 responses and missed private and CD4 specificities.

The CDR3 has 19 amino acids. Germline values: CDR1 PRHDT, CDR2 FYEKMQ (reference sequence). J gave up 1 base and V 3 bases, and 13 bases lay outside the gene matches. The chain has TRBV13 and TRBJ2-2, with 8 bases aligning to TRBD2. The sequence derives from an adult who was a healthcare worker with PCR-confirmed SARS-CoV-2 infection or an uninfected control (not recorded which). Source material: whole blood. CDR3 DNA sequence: TGTGCCAGCAGCTTCAACCCACGGACTAGCACTAGGAACACCGGGGAGCTGTTTTTT. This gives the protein CASSFNPRTSTRNTGELFF. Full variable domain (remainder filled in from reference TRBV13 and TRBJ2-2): AAGVIQSPRHLIKEKRETATLKCYPIPRHDTVYWYQQGPGQDPQFLISFYEKMQSDKGSIPDRFSAQQFSDYHSELNMSSLELGDSALYFCASSFNPRTSTRNTGELFFGEGSRLTVL.